The T cell receptor beta chain described here comes from a study of cytotoxic CD8 clonotypes in ibrutinib-treated CLL. Study information: Each sample contained, on average, about 250,000 productive templates and 94,082 productive rearrangements. Findings and limits, study-wide: Sampling schedules were unmatched across sustained-remission and progressing patients. Age-matched healthy donor levels were exceeded by baseline clonality, which tracked circulating CD8+ T-cell counts.

On this clone itself: Its antigen is not known.

Produced via immunoSEQ multiplex PCR; TCRdb's table is partial and in-frame only. The table records about 14,000 clones, over 50% of them present only once. The germline CDR1 and CDR2 sequences are SGHRS and YFSETQ. V lost 1 base and J 4 bases, leaving 9 bases between the germline ends. This CDR3 has 13 residues. This TCR was recovered from a human donor with chronic lymphocytic leukemia. The sequenced sample was PBMCs, obtained at a roughly 22-month disease-progression time point, from a patient treated with ibrutinib. The chain is built from TRBV5-1 and TRBJ2-7; D is unresolved. The CDR3 region is CASSLSTAYEQYF. The CDR3 DNA sequence: TGCGCCAGCAGCTTGTCGACCGCATACGAGCAGTACTTC.